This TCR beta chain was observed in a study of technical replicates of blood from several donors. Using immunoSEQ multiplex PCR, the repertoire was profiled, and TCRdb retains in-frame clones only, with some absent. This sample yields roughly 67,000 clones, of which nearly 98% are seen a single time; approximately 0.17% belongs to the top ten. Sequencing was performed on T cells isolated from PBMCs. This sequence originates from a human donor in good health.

For the CDR3, the DNA is TGCGCCAGCAGTGATACCCTAGCGACGAGAGGGCAGTTCTTC. Its protein is CASSDTLATRGQFF. The gene calls are TRBV10-1 and TRBJ2-1; D may be TRBD2 (6 bases). This CDR3 comprises 14 residues. The V gene's germline CDR1 is WNHNN and CDR2 SYGVQD (reference sequence). Trimming shortened V by 3 bases and J by 12 bases, and 18 bases separated the two germline ends.